This TCR beta chain originates from a study of cytomegalovirus exposure and HLA in healthy donors. Across the whole study: Genotyping of under 500 donors showed that about 83% belonged to the Caucasian-associated ancestry cluster.

13 Jbeta primers and 60 Vbeta primers were used for the PCR. Produced via immunoSEQ multiplex PCR; TCRdb's table is partial and in-frame only. The data hold about 170,000 clones, with roughly 72% observed a single time. For this clone: Its antigen is not identified.

V was pared by 0 bases and J by 2 bases, with 5 bases of the junction left unmatched. CDR1 and CDR2 from the germline V gene are SGHRS and YFSETQ. The CDR3 sequence is 15 residues long. Study results and caveats: Cytomegalovirus association was assigned to under 200 TCR beta chains. Published work reported that the classifier diagnosed cytomegalovirus status with high specificity and sensitivity. For most TCR beta V segments, an earlier analysis put the productive rate at about 87% or about 30% of the time.

Sequencing was done on a sample of PBMCs. J is TRBJ2-7 and V is TRBV5-1, with 7 bases matching TRBD1. The receptor's source is a woman under 40 in good health and CMV-seropositive. The CDR3 nucleotides read TGCGCCAGCAGCTTGGAGGGGACAGAGACCTACGAGCAGTACTTC. Its protein product is CASSLEGTETYEQYF.